The T cell receptor beta chain under discussion was sequenced for a study of OX40 agonist ivuxolimab in advanced cancers. Deletions cut 5 bases from V and 0 bases from J, with 14 bases between. Per the germline V gene, CDR1 is MGHRA and CDR2 is YSYEKL. The CDR3 loop spans 16 amino acids. The assay was immunoSEQ multiplex PCR, and TCRdb's table has in-frame clones only and misses some. The data hold 70,000 to 85,000 clones, with just under 85% observed a single time. The V call is TRBV4-1, the J call TRBJ2-1; D unclear. The sequence was obtained from an adult with an advanced solid tumor such as melanoma, head and neck, liver or kidney cancer. Sample: CD4+ or CD8+ T cells sorted from blood, taken in a trial of the OX40 agonist ivuxolimab. The CDR3 loop is CASSMSLSSSYNEQFF. CDR3 in DNA: TGCGCCAGCAGCATGTCCCTGAGTAGCTCCTACAATGAGCAGTTCTTC.